This T cell receptor (beta chain) originates from a study of blood T cells in healthy people across ages. Overall study results and limits: Unsorted PBMCs blocked a conclusive comparison of naive and antigen-experienced cells. Diversity was estimated from one million T cells, and these estimates were considered underestimates. Roughly linear declines in TCR beta diversity per million T cells occurred with age.

Primed by a sample-barcoded 5' primer and a J-beta primer mix, a second PCR proceeded for roughly 7 to 11 cycles. Every single cDNA molecule received a tag from a template-switch adaptor with 12 random nucleotides. Each CDR3 protein gets one entry after TCRdb re-called the 5' RACE reads with MiXCR. The sample consists of over a million distinct CDR3 sequences, approximately 59% of them appearing once. With respect to this clonotype: Its matching antigen is unknown.

The J segment lost 8 bases and the V segment lost 0 bases, leaving 7 bases of the junction unmatched. This CDR3 has 15 amino acids. Per the germline V gene, CDR1 is MGHRA and CDR2 is YSYEKL. The source of this sequence is a man aged 18 to 29 in good health. The chain carries TRBV4-1 and TRBJ1-2, with TRBD1 matching 9 bases. The sample comprised blood. The CDR3, as DNA: TGCGCCAGCAGCCAAGATCCGGACAGGGGTAGGGGCTACACCTTC. Translated, it gives CASSQDPDRGRGYTF.